The text below deals with one T cell receptor (beta chain). Its antigen is currently unknown. This table comes from immunoSEQ multiplex PCR, and its TCRdb copy is limited to in-frame clones, with some not included. The sample comprises tens of thousands of clones, 81% of which are singletons, and roughly a sixth rests with the top ten. The data were obtained in a study of PD-1 blockade in classical Hodgkin lymphoma. The wider study: Nivolumab was given intravenously to patients at 3 mg/kg every 2 weeks.

General study findings and limits: Compared with healthy donors, newly diagnosed patients reportedly showed lower baseline TCR diversity. Newly diagnosed patients and complete responders had comparable diversity at baseline.

The time point: cycle 4 day 1 (C4D1), after less than seven weeks of nivolumab. No patient escaped relapse after autologous stem cell transplantation, and brentuximab vedotin exposure varied. The germline gives CDR1 LNHDA, CDR2 SQIVND (reference sequence). The CDR3 extends over 13 amino acids. Trimming shortened V by 4 bases and J by 3 bases, and 7 bases separated the two germline ends. The source was peripheral blood mononuclear cells (PBMCs), collected before the fourth cycle of nivolumab. The TCR originated in a human donor with classical Hodgkin lymphoma. This chain uses TRBV19 with TRBJ1-5, with D maybe TRBD1 (5 bases). The CDR3 coding sequence is TGTGCCAGTAGTACCAGGGACAATCAGCCCCAGCATTTT. Its translation is CASSTRDNQPQHF.